The 9 T cell receptor beta chains below were found in one sample sequenced in a study of blood T cell repertoires in COVID-19. Measured with immunoSEQ multiplex PCR; TCRdb has only the in-frame clones, and not every one. The sample yields 200,000 to 300,000 clones, approximately 85% seen once. The specimen sequenced was peripheral blood. The receptor source for this set is a woman aged 70-85 years with acute or convalescent COVID-19.

This clone was detected only a few times. The CDR3 DNA reads TGCAGCGTTGGAAGAGACTCTGGAAACACCATATATTTT. The encoded protein is CSVGRDSGNTIYF. V and J are TRBV29-1 and TRBJ1-3; D remains ambiguous. V gave up 4 bases and J gave up 0 bases, with 7 bases separating them. This CDR3 spans 13 amino acids. Germline V lookup: CDR1 SQVTM, CDR2 ANQGSEA.

The chain's CDR3 is CASSFGFSTEAFF. The CDR3 DNA reads TGTGCCAGCAGTTTCGGGTTTTCCACTGAAGCTTTCTTT. This chain links TRBV6-5 with TRBJ1-1; no definite D call. The germline V gene has CDR1 MNHEY and CDR2 SVGAGI. The CDR3 has 13 amino acids. Trimming left V 4 bases short and J 4 bases short, with 10 bases between.

This sequence joins TRBV5-1 and TRBJ1-1; D gene unclear. Trimming removed 4 bases at V and 1 base at J, with 8 bases between. Germline assignment: CDR1 SGHRS and CDR2 YFSETQ. The CDR3 length is 13 residues. CDR3 sequence reads: CASSGGGNTEAFF. DNA for the CDR3: TGCGCCAGCAGCGGTGGAGGGAACACTGAAGCTTTCTTT.

This sequence joins TRBV18 and TRBJ1-5, with a tentative D call TRBD1 (5 bases). Trimming stripped 6 bases from V and 7 bases from J, with 16 bases between. Looked up from germline, CDR1 is KGHSH and CDR2 is LQKENI. The CDR3 is 14 amino acids. CDR3 bases: TGTGCCAGCTCCGAGGGCGGGGGAGAACAGCCCCAGCATTTT. Residues: CASSEGGGEQPQHF.

The CDR3 DNA reads as TGTGCCAGCTCACCTAGGACAGGGATTAATGAAAAACTGTTTTTT. Encoded protein: CASSPRTGINEKLFF. The rearrangement joins TRBV18 to TRBJ1-4, with TRBD1 identical over 8 bases. The V and J ends lost 3 bases and 4 bases, in that order; junction bases with no gene match: 4. CDR3 length: 15 residues. The germline gives CDR1 KGHSH, CDR2 LQKENI.

The rearrangement uses TRBV4-2 and TRBJ1-4; D ambiguous. Trimming stripped 1 base from V and 0 bases from J, with 21 bases between. Germline CDR1 and CDR2: LGHNA and YNFKEQ. The CDR3 runs 20 residues. For the CDR3, the DNA is TGTGCCAGCAGCCAAGGGGTTTCTGCAGAAAGAGGAGCAACTAATGAAAAACTGTTTTTT. It translates to CASSQGVSAERGATNEKLFF.

The CDR3 loop reads CASSYSGRAAGYTF. The CDR3 region has the DNA TGTGCCAGCAGTTACTCGGGCAGGGCGGCTGGCTACACCTTC. The chain uses TRBV6-5 and TRBJ1-2; possible D gene TRBD1, 5 bases. The germline V and J ends were trimmed by 0 bases and 7 bases, with 12 bases remaining between them. The V gene's germline CDR1 is MNHEY and CDR2 SVGAGI. CDR3 length equals 14 residues.

This clone has a handful of counts. The V gene is TRBV24-1, the J gene TRBJ1-1, with D maybe TRBD1 (6 bases). The germline CDR1 and CDR2 sequences are KGHDR and SFDVKD. This CDR3 is built from 13 residues. Trimming cost V 7 bases and J 1 base, with 9 bases left between them. The CDR3: CATRRTANTEAFF. For the CDR3, the DNA is TGTGCCACCAGGCGGACAGCGAACACTGAAGCTTTCTTT.

V usage is TRBV2 and J usage is TRBJ1-3; D might be TRBD1 (6 bases). V was shortened by 10 bases and J by 0 bases, with 13 bases between the two germline ends. CDR1 and CDR2 from the germline V gene are SNHLY and FYNNEI. The CDR3 is made up of 14 amino acids. This CDR3 reads CAIQGSNSGNTIYF. CDR3 nucleotide sequence: TGTGCCATCCAGGGGAGCAACTCTGGAAACACCATATATTTT. Combining the CDR3 with reference TRBV2 and TRBJ1-3 gives the whole variable domain EPEVTQTPSHQVTQMGQEVILRCVPISNHLYFYWYRQILGQKVEFLVSFYNNEISEKSEIFDDQFSVERPDGSNFTLKIRSTKLEDSAMYFCAIQGSNSGNTIYFGEGSWLTVV.